These 26 T cell receptor beta chains originate from one sample sequenced in a study of cytomegalovirus exposure and HLA in healthy donors (dated by TCRdb to 2015 to 2018). The library was obtained by the immunoSEQ multiplex PCR assay. A mixture of 60 forward primers for TCR Vbeta segments and 13 reverse primers for TCR Jbeta segments was used in the multiplex PCR. TCRdb retrieved this table from immuneACCESS and kept in-frame rearrangements only. Not all clones are present; in checked studies, unresolved V genes account for under half, and no reason is known for the remainder. Recorded for this sample are approximately 200,000 clones; roughly four fifths of them occurred a single time. The ten most abundant clones make up less than 4% of the sample. The sequencing sample was made of PBMCs. Receptors originate from a woman aged 25 to 39 in good health and CMV-seropositive.

This chain links TRBV28 with TRBJ1-1; the D gene is possibly TRBD1 (6 bases). V lost 1 base and J lost 5, with 14 bases in between. Germline V gene lookup returns CDR1 MDHEN and CDR2 SYDVKM. The CDR3 covers 15 residues. As DNA, the CDR3 is TGTGCCAGCAGTTTATTTGGCCAGGGGTCGACTGAAGCTTTCTTT. Translation gives CASSLFGQGSTEAFF.

The chain recombines TRBV5-8 with TRBJ2-3; 8 bases agree with TRBD2. This CDR3 has 15 residues. V dropped 0 bases and J dropped 2; count of bases not matched to a gene: 2. Looked up from germline, CDR1 is SGHTS and CDR2 is YDEGEE. CDR3 protein: CASSLAGGPTDTQYF. The CDR3 region has the DNA TGTGCCAGCAGCTTGGCGGGAGGGCCCACAGATACGCAGTATTTT.

CDR3: CASSFDYLNTDTQYF. The CDR3 DNA reads as TGTGCCAGCAGCTTCGACTACCTAAACACAGATACGCAGTATTTT. The chain combines TRBV7-8 with TRBJ2-3, with D possibly being TRBD2 (5 bases). CDR3 length equals 15 residues. Trimming cost V 3 bases and J 2 bases, with 12 bases left between them. Germline V gives CDR1 SGHVS, CDR2 FQNEAQ. The variable domain in full, with the rest retrieved from reference TRBV7-8 and TRBJ2-3, is GAGVSQSPRYKVAKRGQDVALRCDPISGHVSLFWYQQALGQGPEFLTYFQNEAQLDKSGLPSDRFFAERPEGSVSTLKIQRTQQEDSAVYLCASSFDYLNTDTQYFGPGTRLTVL.

The J gene is TRBJ2-1, the V gene TRBV6-5; D perhaps matches TRBD2 (6 bases). The CDR3 has 12 residues. Germline CDR1 MNHEY, CDR2 SVGAGI. The V and J ends lost 2 bases and 9 bases respectively, with 8 bases between them. The CDR3 loop is CASSYTGSEQFF. The CDR3 DNA reads TGTGCCAGCAGTTACACCGGGAGTGAGCAGTTCTTC.

This clone appeared a few times. The genes are TRBV13 and TRBJ2-1; D ambiguous. V dropped 1 base and J dropped 7 bases, with 8 bases sitting between them. Per germline, CDR1 PRHDT and CDR2 FYEKMQ (reference sequence). The CDR3 sequence is 13 residues long. In DNA form, the CDR3 reads TGTGCCAGCAGCTTAGATGCAACAAATGAGCAGTTCTTC. Its translation is CASSLDATNEQFF.

V and J are TRBV19 and TRBJ2-1, with 9 bases lining up with TRBD2. The CDR3 extends over 15 amino acids. The V gene's germline CDR1 is LNHDA and CDR2 SQIVND (reference sequence). Losses at the gene ends were 2 bases for V and 4 bases for J; bases not matched to a gene: 3. In DNA form, the CDR3 reads TGTGCCAGTAGTATACTAGCGGGACTATACAATGAGCAGTTCTTC. This gives the protein CASSILAGLYNEQFF. The full variable domain, in which reference TRBV19 and TRBJ2-1 provide the parts outside the CDR3, is DGGITQSPKYLFRKEGQNVTLSCEQNLNHDAMYWYRQDPGQGLRLIYYSQIVNDFQKGDIAEGYSVSREKKESFPLTVTSAQKNPTAFYLCASSILAGLYNEQFFGPGTRLTVL.

Of note for this clone: Sequence at one end of the junction differs from germline and may be a read error. Different DNA sequences within this sample yield the same CDR3. The chain has TRBV5-6 and TRBJ1-2, with D perhaps matching TRBD1 (6 bases). Per germline, CDR1 SGHDT and CDR2 YYEEEE. The CDR3 runs 14 residues. The DNA of the CDR3 is TGCGCCAGCAGACAAGCGGGGGCGGGAGTGGGCTACACCTTC. Translating gives CASRQAGAGVGYTF. Filled out from reference TRBV5-6 and TRBJ1-2, the complete variable domain reads DAGVTQSPTHLIKTRGQQVTLRCSPKSGHDTVSWYQQALGQGPQFIFQYYEEEERQRGNFPDRFSGHQFPNYSSELNVNALLLGDSALYLCASRQAGAGVGYTFGSGTRLTVV.

The chain links TRBV4-1 to TRBJ1-2; D call uncertain. The CDR3 is 13 residues long. The germline V and J ends were trimmed by 1 base and 7 bases, with 10 bases remaining between them. Germline lookup yields CDR1 MGHRA and CDR2 YSYEKL. The chain's CDR3 is CASSQVGLRGYTF. The CDR3 DNA follows: TGCGCCAGCAGCCAAGTTGGCCTTCGTGGCTACACCTTC.

J is TRBJ1-1 and V is TRBV6-1, with D possibly being TRBD1 (5 bases). This CDR3 is built from 12 residues. CDR1 and CDR2 from the germline V gene are MNHNS and SASEGT. V gave up 2 bases and J gave up 10 bases, with 11 bases separating them. This chain's CDR3 is CASSERGEGAFF. The CDR3 DNA is TGTGCCAGCAGTGAACGGGGGGAAGGAGCTTTCTTT.

The V call is TRBV9, the J call TRBJ2-7, with D possibly TRBD2 on 6 matching bases. The CDR3 totals 14 residues. The germline V gene has CDR1 SGDLS and CDR2 YYNGEE. Trimming left V 1 base short and J 0 bases short, with 8 bases between. The CDR3 bases are TGTGCCAGCAGCGTAAGGGACTCCTCCTACGAGCAGTACTTC. Amino acids: CASSVRDSSYEQYF.

This clone was recorded only once. The rearrangement uses TRBV7-8 and TRBJ2-7; TRBD1 aligns across 11 bases. The CDR3 is made up of 15 amino acids. Looked up from germline, CDR1 is SGHVS and CDR2 is FQNEAQ. The J segment lost 4 bases and the V segment lost 3 bases, leaving 5 bases of the junction unmatched. CDR3 nucleotides: TGTGCCAGCAGCTTCCGTCGGGACAGGGGGTACGAGCAGTACTTC. Its translation: CASSFRRDRGYEQYF.

This sequence joins TRBV5-1 and TRBJ2-2; TRBD1 agrees at 7 bases. J gave up 7 bases and V 2 bases, and 5 bases lay outside the gene matches. The CDR3 spans 14 residues. Germline V gene lookup returns CDR1 SGHRS and CDR2 YFSETQ. CDR3 sequence: CASSFLQGNGELFF. The CDR3 DNA follows: TGCGCCAGCAGCTTCCTACAGGGGAACGGGGAGCTGTTTTTT.

The gene calls are TRBV7-2 and TRBJ1-1, with D maybe TRBD1 (6 bases). The CDR3 is made up of 13 amino acids. V lost 5 bases, J lost 3 bases, and 10 bases lay in between. Germline V gene sequence: CDR1 SGHTA, CDR2 FQGNSA. CDR3 in amino acids: CASSPQGYTEAFF. The CDR3 nucleotides read TGTGCCAGCAGCCCTCAGGGGTACACTGAAGCTTTCTTT.

The J gene is TRBJ1-3, the V gene TRBV2; the match to TRBD1 covers 7 bases. The V gene end was trimmed by 7 bases and the J gene end by 0 bases; junction bases not matched to a gene: 15. This CDR3 region has 18 residues. The germline V gene has CDR1 SNHLY and CDR2 FYNNEI. The CDR3 region is CASTKRGGQEVSGNTIYF. In DNA, the CDR3 is TGTGCCAGCACCAAAAGGGGAGGACAGGAGGTCTCTGGAAACACCATATATTTT. Together with reference TRBV2 and TRBJ1-3, the CDR3 gives the full variable domain: EPEVTQTPSHQVTQMGQEVILRCVPISNHLYFYWYRQILGQKVEFLVSFYNNEISEKSEIFDDQFSVERPDGSNFTLKIRSTKLEDSAMYFCASTKRGGQEVSGNTIYFGEGSWLTVV.

This clone was observed a few times. V is TRBV6-5 and J is TRBJ2-6; tentatively, D is TRBD1 (5 bases). The V and J ends lost 6 bases and 0 bases respectively, with 9 bases between them. The germline V gene has CDR1 MNHEY and CDR2 SVGAGI. The CDR3 loop spans 15 amino acids. The DNA for the CDR3 is TGTGCCAGCAGCGCAGACAGCTCTGGGGCCAACGTCCTGACTTTC. As protein: CASSADSSGANVLTF.

The chain couples TRBV2 to TRBJ2-5; the match to TRBD2 covers 10 bases. The CDR3 contains 15 residues. The germline V gene encodes CDR1 SNHLY and CDR2 FYNNEI. The V and J ends lost 5 bases and 9 bases, in that order; junction bases with no gene match: 12. The CDR3 coding sequence is TGTGCCAGCAGTCGGACTAGCGGACCCCCCGCGGCCCAGTACTTC. Amino acids: CASSRTSGPPAAQYF.

The genes are TRBV6-5 and TRBJ2-7; 11 nucleotides agree with TRBD2. Trimming removed 6 bases from V and 3 bases from J; junction bases left unmatched: 7. The CDR3 totals 15 residues. Germline assignment: CDR1 MNHEY and CDR2 SVGAGI. The CDR3: CASSPRTSGHYEQYF. CDR3 sequence (DNA): TGTGCCAGCAGCCCCAGGACTAGCGGGCACTACGAGCAGTACTTC.

The chain combines TRBV7-2 with TRBJ2-5; D possibly corresponds to TRBD2 (6 bases). There are 13 residues in the CDR3. The V end lost 5 bases, the J end lost 6 bases, and 13 bases lay between the germline ends. The V gene's germline CDR1 is SGHTA and CDR2 FQGNSA. The CDR3 DNA follows: TGTGCCAGCAGCCCGGGACTCAAGCAGACCCAGTACTTC. Translating it yields CASSPGLKQTQYF.

The V gene is TRBV4-2, the J gene TRBJ1-4; no clear D gene. The germline CDR1 and CDR2 sequences are LGHNA and YNFKEQ. The ends were cut back, 0 bases at V and 8 bases at J, with 13 bases in the middle. The CDR3 has 15 residues. The CDR3 nucleotides are TGTGCCAGCAGCCAAGATCCGGGGAACGGCGAAAAACTGTTTTTT. It codes for CASSQDPGNGEKLFF.

The chain links TRBV5-1 to TRBJ2-6; D gene ambiguous. The CDR3 contains 13 residues. Germline V gene lookup returns CDR1 SGHRS and CDR2 YFSETQ. The V gene lost 6 bases and the J gene lost 4 bases, with 8 bases spanning the gap. CDR3 coding DNA: TGCGCCAGCAACCCCGCGGGGGCCAACGTCCTGACTTTC. Amino acid sequence: CASNPAGANVLTF.

The rearrangement joins TRBV28 to TRBJ2-5, with D possibly being TRBD2 (10 bases). Germline V gene lookup returns CDR1 MDHEN and CDR2 SYDVKM. The CDR3 consists of 16 residues. The V and J ends lost 5 bases and 5 bases respectively, with 21 bases between them. CDR3 nucleotides: TGTGCCAGCAGTATAGGGACAGGGACTAGCGTGGAGACCCAGTACTTC. Translating gives CASSIGTGTSVETQYF.

This rearrangement joins TRBV28 to TRBJ1-2, with TRBD1 matching 8 bases. Unmatched junction bases numbered 7, after V lost 2 bases and J lost 8 bases. Germline CDR1 MDHEN, CDR2 SYDVKM. This CDR3 has 14 amino acids. Written as DNA, the CDR3 is TGTGCCAGCAGTTTAGATCAGGGGGCGGGAGGCTACACCTTC. Translating gives CASSLDQGAGGYTF.

The chain employs TRBV7-8 and TRBJ1-2; maybe TRBD1 (6 bases). Germline CDR1 and CDR2: SGHVS and FQNEAQ. CDR3 length: 15 amino acids. Between the trimmed V and J ends, which lost 3 bases and 7 bases, there was a span of 18 bases. CDR3 protein: CASSLGTTGYSGYTF. CDR3 DNA sequence: TGTGCCAGCAGCTTGGGGACAACAGGGTACTCTGGCTACACCTTC.

The table lists this clone with a few counts. The DNA for the CDR3 is TGTGCCAGCAGCAAATCCGGGACTAGAACCTACAATGAGCAGTTCTTC. Its protein is CASSKSGTRTYNEQFF. The chain joins TRBV11-3 to TRBJ2-1; 8 bases align to TRBD2. Germline V gives CDR1 SGHNT, CDR2 YENEEA. This CDR3 has 16 amino acids. Losses at the gene ends were 5 bases for V and 2 bases for J; bases not matched to a gene: 8.

The rearrangement joins TRBV19 to TRBJ2-7; 8 bases line up with TRBD1. Looked up from germline, CDR1 is LNHDA and CDR2 is SQIVND (reference sequence). This CDR3 region has 14 residues. V was pared by 5 bases and J by 4 bases, with 7 bases of the junction left unmatched. CDR3 loop: CASSLQGQGYEQYF. In DNA, the CDR3 is TGTGCCAGTAGTCTCCAAGGACAGGGATACGAGCAGTACTTC.

This sequence joins TRBV7-2 and TRBJ2-3; a weak D match, TRBD2 (6 bases). Germline-derived CDR1 and CDR2 are SGHTA and FQGNSA. The CDR3 covers 13 residues. V gave up 6 bases and J gave up 2 bases, with 9 bases separating them. In nucleotides, the CDR3 is TGTGCCAGCAGTGGAGGGATCACAGATACGCAGTATTTT. The encoded protein is CASSGGITDTQYF.